This T cell receptor beta chain was captured by sequencing in a study of graft-versus-host responses after intestinal transplantation. Notes on this clone: Its antigen is currently unknown.

Here immunoSEQ multiplex PCR was the method, and the copy in TCRdb shows in-frame clones only, minus some. The repertoire holds over 100,000 clones, with around nine tenths as singletons. V was shortened by 1 base and J by 1 base, with 12 bases between the two germline ends. Germline V gene sequence: CDR1 LNHDA, CDR2 SQIVND (reference sequence). The CDR3 consists of 16 residues. Sequencing was performed on unstimulated CD4+ T cells sorted from spleen or lymph node cells, taken before transplant. The rearrangement uses TRBV19 and TRBJ2-3, with D maybe TRBD2 (6 bases). This TCR derives from a human donor who was the organ donor for an intestinal transplant. This chain's CDR3 is CASSIGERARTDTQYF. CDR3 DNA: TGTGCCAGTAGTATAGGAGAGCGGGCCCGCACAGATACGCAGTATTTT.